The present T cell receptor beta chain was sequenced within a study of T cell repertoires in cytomegalovirus infection (dated by TCRdb to the late 2010s). Study-wide context: The peptide stimulations were aimed at well-studied HLA-B-restricted epitopes as well as recently identified HLA-C-restricted CMV epitopes, whose presentation resists viral immunomodulation. Donor HLA type was relevant to the analysis, as public TCR beta signatures indicated carriage of CMV infection together with the matching HLA type. Paper-wide results and their limitations: In both this cohort and an independent cohort of over 350 donors, the cumulative frequency of public TCR beta family members distinguished carriers of CMV infection plus the relevant HLA type. In the ex vivo response, HLA-C-restricted CMV-specific TCR beta clonotypes were dominant, and in two of eight donors the single most frequent clonotype came from this HLA-C-restricted group.

The treatment or condition label on this specimen signifies: in vitro stimulation with specific CMV peptide epitopes to enrich CMV-specific T cells. Sequenced on an Illumina HiSeq 1500. TCRdb redid the processing of the public reads, applying fastp at Q25 and MiXCR, and retained in-frame beta chains. When rows share a CDR3 protein, they turn into one entry using the most common DNA and genes. This sample gives roughly 500,000 distinct CDR3 sequences in total; 33% of them show up just once. The ten largest clones represent under 20% of the sample. As for this clonotype: It has no known antigen specificity. No base qualities exist here, and no much larger clone lies one base off it.

The germline V gene sets CDR1 to MDHEN and CDR2 to SYDVKM. Its CDR3 holds 15 amino acids, cysteine through phenylalanine. The sequence is cut down to CDR3 DNA, 45 bases in frame from base 1. V drops 3 bases and J drops 7 bases, leaving 13 bases in between. The sequence is built from TRBV28 and TRBJ1-6; there is no confident call for the D gene. The source is a human donor in good health (CMV status not recorded). Some clones in this sample may be carry-over from other donors' samples. Specimen: cultured PBMCs, collected from culture after CMV antigen stimulation. CDR3 region: CASSFQIGQNSPLHF. The nucleotide sequence reads as follows: TGTGCCAGCAGTTTCCAGATAGGGCAGAATTCACCCCTCCACTTT.